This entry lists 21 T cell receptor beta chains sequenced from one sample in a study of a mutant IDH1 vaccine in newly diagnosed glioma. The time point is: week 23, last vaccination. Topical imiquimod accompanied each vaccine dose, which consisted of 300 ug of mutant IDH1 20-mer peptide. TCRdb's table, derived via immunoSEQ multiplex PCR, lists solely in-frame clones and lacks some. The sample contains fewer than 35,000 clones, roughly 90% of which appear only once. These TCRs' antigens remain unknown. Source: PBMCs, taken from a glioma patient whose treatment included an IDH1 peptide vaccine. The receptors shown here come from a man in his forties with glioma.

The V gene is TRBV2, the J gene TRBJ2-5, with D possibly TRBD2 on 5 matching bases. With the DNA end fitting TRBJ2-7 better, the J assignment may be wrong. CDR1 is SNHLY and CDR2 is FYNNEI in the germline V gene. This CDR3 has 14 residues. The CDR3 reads CASKVGSTSYEQYF. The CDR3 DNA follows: TGTGCCAGCAAAGTAGGGAGTACATCCTACGAGCAGTACTTC.

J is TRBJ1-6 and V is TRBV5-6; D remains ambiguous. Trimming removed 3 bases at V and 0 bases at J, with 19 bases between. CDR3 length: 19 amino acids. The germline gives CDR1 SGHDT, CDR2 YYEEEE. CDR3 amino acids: CASSSRHSLGSSYNSPLHF. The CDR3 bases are TGTGCCAGCAGCTCACGCCACTCTCTTGGGAGCTCCTATAATTCACCCCTCCACTTT.

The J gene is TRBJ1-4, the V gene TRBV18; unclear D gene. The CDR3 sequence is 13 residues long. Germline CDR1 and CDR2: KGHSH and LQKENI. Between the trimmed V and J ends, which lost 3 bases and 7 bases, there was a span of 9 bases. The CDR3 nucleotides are TGTGCCAGCTCACCCGCGTTGAGTGAAAAACTGTTTTTT. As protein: CASSPALSEKLFF.

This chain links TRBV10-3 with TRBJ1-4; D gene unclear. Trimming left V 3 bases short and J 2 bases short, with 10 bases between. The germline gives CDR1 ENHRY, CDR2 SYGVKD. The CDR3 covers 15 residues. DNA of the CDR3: TGTGCCATCAGTGACCCGGGGAGGACTAATGAAAAACTGTTTTTT. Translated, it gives CAISDPGRTNEKLFF.

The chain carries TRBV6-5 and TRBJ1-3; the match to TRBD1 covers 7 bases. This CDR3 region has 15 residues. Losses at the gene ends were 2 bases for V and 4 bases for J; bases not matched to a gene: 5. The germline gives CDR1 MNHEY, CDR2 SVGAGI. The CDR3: CASSYGQTGGNTIYF. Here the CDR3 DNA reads TGTGCCAGCAGTTACGGCCAGACAGGGGGAAACACCATATATTTT.

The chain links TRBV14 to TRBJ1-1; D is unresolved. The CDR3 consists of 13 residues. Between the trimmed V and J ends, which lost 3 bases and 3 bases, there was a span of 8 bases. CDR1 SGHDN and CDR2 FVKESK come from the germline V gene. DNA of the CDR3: TGTGCCAGCAGCCAGCAGACTTACACTGAAGCTTTCTTT. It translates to CASSQQTYTEAFF.

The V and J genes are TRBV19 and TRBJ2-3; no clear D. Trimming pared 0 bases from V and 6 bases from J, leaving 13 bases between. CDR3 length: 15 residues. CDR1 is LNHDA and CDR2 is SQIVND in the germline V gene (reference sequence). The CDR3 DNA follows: TGTGCCAGTAGTATAGATTGGGCATTACGGGATACGCAGTATTTT. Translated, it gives CASSIDWALRDTQYF.

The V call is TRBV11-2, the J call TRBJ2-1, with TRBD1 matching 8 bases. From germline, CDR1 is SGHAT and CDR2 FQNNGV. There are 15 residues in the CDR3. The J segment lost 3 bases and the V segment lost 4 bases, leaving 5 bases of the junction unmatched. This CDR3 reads CASSSNGQGYNEQFF. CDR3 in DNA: TGTGCCAGCAGCTCTAATGGACAGGGCTACAATGAGCAGTTCTTC.

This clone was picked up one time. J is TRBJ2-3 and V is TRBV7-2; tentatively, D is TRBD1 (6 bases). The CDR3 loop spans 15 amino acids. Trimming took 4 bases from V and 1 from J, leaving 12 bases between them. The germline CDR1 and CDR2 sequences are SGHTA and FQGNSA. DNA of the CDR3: TGTGCCAGCAGCTCAACAGGGTTGGGCACAGATACGCAGTATTTT. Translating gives CASSSTGLGTDTQYF. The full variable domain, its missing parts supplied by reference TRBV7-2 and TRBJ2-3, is GAGVSQSPSNKVTEKGKDVELRCDPISGHTALYWYRQSLGQGLEFLIYFQGNSAPDKSGLPSDRFSAERTGGSVSTLTIQRTQQEDSAVYLCASSSTGLGTDTQYFGPGTRLTVL.

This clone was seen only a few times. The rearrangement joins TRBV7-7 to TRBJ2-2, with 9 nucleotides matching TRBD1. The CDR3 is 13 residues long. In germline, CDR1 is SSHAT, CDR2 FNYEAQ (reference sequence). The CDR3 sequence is CAVWDRVTGELFF. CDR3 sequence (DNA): TGTGCTGTATGGGACAGGGTCACCGGGGAGCTGTTTTTT.

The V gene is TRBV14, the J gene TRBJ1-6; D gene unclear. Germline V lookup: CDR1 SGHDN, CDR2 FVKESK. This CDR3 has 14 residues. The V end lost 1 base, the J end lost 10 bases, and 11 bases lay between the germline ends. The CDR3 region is CASSQAGNGSPLHF. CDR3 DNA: TGTGCCAGCAGCCAAGCGGGGAACGGGTCACCCCTCCACTTT. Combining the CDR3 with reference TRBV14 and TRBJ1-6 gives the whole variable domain EAGVTQFPSHSVIEKGQTVTLRCDPISGHDNLYWYRRVMGKEIKFLLHFVKESKQDESGMPNNRFLAERTGGTYSTLKVQPAELEDSGVYFCASSQAGNGSPLHFGNGTRLTVT.

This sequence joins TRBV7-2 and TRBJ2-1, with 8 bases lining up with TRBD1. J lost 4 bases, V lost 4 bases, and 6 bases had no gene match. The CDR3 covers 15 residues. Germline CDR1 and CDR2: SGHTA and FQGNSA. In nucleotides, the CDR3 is TGTGCCAGCAGCTCCTCGGGACAGGCGTACAATGAGCAGTTCTTC. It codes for CASSSSGQAYNEQFF. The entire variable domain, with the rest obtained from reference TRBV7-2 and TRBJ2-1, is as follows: GAGVSQSPSNKVTEKGKDVELRCDPISGHTALYWYRQSLGQGLEFLIYFQGNSAPDKSGLPSDRFSAERTGGSVSTLTIQRTQQEDSAVYLCASSSSGQAYNEQFFGPGTRLTVL.

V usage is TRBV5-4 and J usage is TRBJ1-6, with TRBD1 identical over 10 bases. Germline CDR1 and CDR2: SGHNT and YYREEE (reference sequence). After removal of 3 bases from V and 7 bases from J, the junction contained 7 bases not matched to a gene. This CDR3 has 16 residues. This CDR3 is CASSWGTGEGNSPLHF. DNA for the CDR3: TGTGCCAGCAGCTGGGGGACAGGGGAAGGGAATTCACCCCTCCACTTT.

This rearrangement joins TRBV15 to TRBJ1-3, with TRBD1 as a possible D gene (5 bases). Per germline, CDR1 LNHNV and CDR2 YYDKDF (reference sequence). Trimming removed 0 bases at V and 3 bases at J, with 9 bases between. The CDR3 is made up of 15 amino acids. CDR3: CATSRDRGYGNTIYF. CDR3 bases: TGTGCCACCAGCAGAGATAGGGGATATGGAAACACCATATATTTT.

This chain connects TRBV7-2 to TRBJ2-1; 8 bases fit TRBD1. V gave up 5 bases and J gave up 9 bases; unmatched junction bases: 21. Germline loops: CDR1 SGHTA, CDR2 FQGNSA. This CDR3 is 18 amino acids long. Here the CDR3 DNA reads TGTGCCAGCAGCAGGCCCAACCCACGACCCGGACAGGGAGGTGAGCAGTTCTTC. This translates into CASSRPNPRPGQGGEQFF. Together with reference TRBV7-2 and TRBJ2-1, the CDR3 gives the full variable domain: GAGVSQSPSNKVTEKGKDVELRCDPISGHTALYWYRQSLGQGLEFLIYFQGNSAPDKSGLPSDRFSAERTGGSVSTLTIQRTQQEDSAVYLCASSRPNPRPGQGGEQFFGPGTRLTVL.

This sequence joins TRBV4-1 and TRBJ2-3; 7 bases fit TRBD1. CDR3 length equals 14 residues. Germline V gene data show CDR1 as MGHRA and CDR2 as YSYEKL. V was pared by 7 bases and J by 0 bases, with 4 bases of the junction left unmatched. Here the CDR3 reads CASTWDSSTDTQYF. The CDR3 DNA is TGCGCCAGCACCTGGGACAGTAGCACAGATACGCAGTATTTT.

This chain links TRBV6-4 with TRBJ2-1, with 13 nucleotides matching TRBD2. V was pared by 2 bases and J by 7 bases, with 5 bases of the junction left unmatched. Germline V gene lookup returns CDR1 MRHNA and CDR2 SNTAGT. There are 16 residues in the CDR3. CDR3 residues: CASSDATSGGHNEQFF. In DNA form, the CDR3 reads TGTGCCAGCAGTGACGCGACTAGCGGGGGGCATAATGAGCAGTTCTTC.

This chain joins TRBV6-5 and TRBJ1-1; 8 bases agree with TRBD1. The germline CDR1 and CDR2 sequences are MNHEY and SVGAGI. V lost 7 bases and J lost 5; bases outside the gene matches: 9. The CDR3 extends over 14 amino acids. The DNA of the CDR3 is TGTGCCAGCATCACCCCAGGGGGCGAAACTGAAGCTTTCTTT. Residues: CASITPGGETEAFF.

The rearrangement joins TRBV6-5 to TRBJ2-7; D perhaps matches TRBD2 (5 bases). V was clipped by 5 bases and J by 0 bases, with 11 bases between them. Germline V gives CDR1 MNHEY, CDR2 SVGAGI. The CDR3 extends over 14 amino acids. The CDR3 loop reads CASSRIGSSYEQYV. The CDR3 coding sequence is TGTGCCAGCAGTCGCATTGGGAGCTCCTACGAGCAGTACGTC.

The DNA of the CDR3 is TGTGCCAGCAGCTCCCGGGACTGGACCACCGGGGAGCTGTTTTTT. It translates to CASSSRDWTTGELFF. The chain recombines TRBV7-8 with TRBJ2-2; D perhaps matches TRBD2 (6 bases). The CDR3 runs to 15 residues. The V gene lost 4 bases and the J gene lost 4 bases, with 13 bases spanning the gap. Germline CDR1 reads SGHVS; CDR2 reads FQNEAQ.

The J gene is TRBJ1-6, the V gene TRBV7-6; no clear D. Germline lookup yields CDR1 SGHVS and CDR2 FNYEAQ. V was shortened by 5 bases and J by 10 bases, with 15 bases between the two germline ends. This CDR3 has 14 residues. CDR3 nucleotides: TGTGCCAGCAGCGGGATAGCCTCGGGGTCACCCCTCCACTTT. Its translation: CASSGIASGSPLHF.